These 17 T cell receptor beta chains were sequenced from one sample in a study of blood T cell repertoires in COVID-19. Clones were sequenced by immunoSEQ multiplex PCR, and TCRdb holds only the in-frame ones, with some missing. This table holds just over 650,000 clones, approximately 90% found once. What was sequenced was peripheral blood. All receptors come from a woman under 30 with acute or convalescent COVID-19.

V is TRBV7-9 and J is TRBJ2-3, with 16 positions matching TRBD2. The CDR3 is 17 residues long. Germline CDR1 and CDR2: SEHNR and FQNEAQ (reference sequence). Germline trimming cut 7 bases from V and 1 base from J; bases unmatched to any gene: 5. This chain's CDR3 is CASKGLAGGPGTDTQYF. The DNA for the CDR3 is TGTGCCAGCAAGGGACTAGCGGGGGGGCCTGGCACAGATACGCAGTATTTT.

In this sample, this clone turned up once. The chain links TRBV7-3 to TRBJ1-1; maybe TRBD1 (5 bases). The CDR3 consists of 13 residues. Trimming shortened V by 4 bases and J by 3 bases, and 9 bases separated the two germline ends. Germline CDR1 and CDR2: SGHTA and FQGTGA. As DNA, the CDR3 is TGTGCCAGCAGCTCTGACAGTTACACTGAAGCTTTCTTT. Translating gives CASSSDSYTEAFF.

This clone was found once. V gene TRBV19 combines with J gene TRBJ1-5; D gene uncertain. V was trimmed by 5 bases and J by 4 bases, leaving 15 bases between them. There are 15 residues in the CDR3. The germline V gene encodes CDR1 LNHDA and CDR2 SQIVND (reference sequence). The CDR3 sequence: CASSLLVRGNQPQHF. CDR3 DNA sequence: TGTGCCAGTAGTCTACTAGTACGAGGTAATCAGCCCCAGCATTTT.

The chain joins TRBV2 to TRBJ2-7, with TRBD1 matching 7 bases. This CDR3 has 15 amino acids. Germline V CDR1 and CDR2: SNHLY, FYNNEI. The trim removed 0 bases at V and 3 bases at J, leaving 5 bases unmatched. The CDR3 DNA follows: TGTGCCAGCAGTGAAGCGTTGGGACAGAGCTACGAGCAGTACTTC. Its translation is CASSEALGQSYEQYF.

The chain joins TRBV5-5 to TRBJ1-2; the D is unclear. The CDR3 extends over 14 amino acids. V was clipped by 1 base and J by 9 bases, with 16 bases between them. Germline values: CDR1 SGHKS, CDR2 YYEKEE (reference sequence). CDR3 sequence: CASSLREGWHSYTF. The CDR3 region has the DNA TGTGCCAGCAGCTTGAGAGAGGGCTGGCATAGCTACACCTTC.

V and J are TRBV7-8 and TRBJ2-5, with 8 bases that match TRBD2. Trimming took 0 bases from V and 5 from J; bases not matched to a gene: 5. Germline values: CDR1 SGHVS, CDR2 FQNEAQ. The CDR3 has 15 residues. The CDR3 reads CASSLARTSRETQYF. The DNA of the CDR3 is TGTGCCAGCAGCTTAGCGAGGACTAGCAGGGAGACCCAGTACTTC.

V is TRBV6-5 and J is TRBJ2-2; D is perhaps TRBD2 (5 bases). Germline assignment: CDR1 MNHEY and CDR2 SVGAGI. Trimming took off 7 bases at V and 3 bases at J, with 12 bases between the two ends. This CDR3 has 14 residues. The CDR3 sequence: CASTIIGDTGELFF. The CDR3 DNA is TGTGCCAGCACCATTATCGGGGACACCGGGGAGCTGTTTTTT.

The chain recombines TRBV11-2 with TRBJ2-7; D is possibly TRBD1 (5 bases). V lost 5 bases and J 2 bases, leaving 16 bases between the germline ends. Germline CDR1 is SGHAT and CDR2 is FQNNGV. The CDR3 spans 15 residues. The DNA of the CDR3 is TGTGCCAGCAGCACTATGGACACCGTTACCTACGAGCAGTACTTC. Translating it yields CASSTMDTVTYEQYF.

This clone was seen a single time. The chain is built from TRBV27 and TRBJ1-2; weak D call: TRBD1 (5 bases). V lost 8 bases and J 4 bases, leaving 11 bases between the germline ends. Looked up from germline, CDR1 is MNHEY and CDR2 is SMNVEV (reference sequence). The CDR3 has 12 residues. CDR3 residues: CASGDSLYGYTF. The DNA of the CDR3 is TGTGCCAGCGGAGACAGCCTCTATGGCTACACCTTC.

The chain combines TRBV27 with TRBJ1-1, with 9 bases fitting TRBD1. There are 14 residues in the CDR3. Germline lookup yields CDR1 MNHEY and CDR2 SMNVEV (reference sequence). V was pared by 2 bases and J by 4 bases, with 2 bases of the junction left unmatched. CDR3 in amino acids: CASSLDRGVTEAFF. In DNA form, the CDR3 reads TGTGCCAGCAGTTTAGACAGGGGGGTCACTGAAGCTTTCTTT.

As to this clone: Other DNA sequences within the sample encode an identical CDR3. V and J are TRBV10-3 and TRBJ1-1, with D tentatively TRBD1 (6 bases). From germline, CDR1 is ENHRY and CDR2 SYGVKD. The CDR3 consists of 13 residues. V lost 3 bases and J 4 bases, leaving 9 bases between the germline ends. The CDR3 sequence: CAISDRGSTEAFF. Here the CDR3 DNA reads TGTGCCATCAGTGACAGGGGTTCCACTGAAGCTTTCTTT.

The chain carries TRBV4-3 and TRBJ1-6; D is unresolved. The ends were cut back, 0 bases at V and 8 bases at J, with 5 bases in the middle. The germline V gene encodes CDR1 LGHNA and CDR2 YSLEER. The CDR3 is made up of 13 amino acids. The CDR3 sequence is CASSQDRDSPLHF. The CDR3 DNA sequence: TGCGCCAGCAGCCAAGATCGCGATTCACCCCTCCACTTT.

This rearrangement joins TRBV7-2 to TRBJ2-7; D not certain. V shed 3 bases and J shed 3 bases, with 12 bases lying between them. From germline, CDR1 is SGHTA and CDR2 FQGNSA. This CDR3 region has 14 residues. The CDR3 loop reads CASSFPPVGYEQYF. CDR3 DNA sequence: TGTGCCAGCAGCTTCCCCCCCGTCGGCTACGAGCAGTACTTC. Together with reference TRBV7-2 and TRBJ2-7, the CDR3 gives the full variable domain: GAGVSQSPSNKVTEKGKDVELRCDPISGHTALYWYRQSLGQGLEFLIYFQGNSAPDKSGLPSDRFSAERTGGSVSTLTIQRTQQEDSAVYLCASSFPPVGYEQYFGPGTRLTVT.

The chain is built from TRBV23-1 and TRBJ1-2; D is perhaps TRBD1 (6 bases). TRBV23-1 is noted as an ORF with a role that remains uncertain. Trimming stripped 4 bases from V and 2 bases from J, with 17 bases between. CDR3 length equals 16 residues. In nucleotides, the CDR3 is TGCGCCAGCAGTCCATATCAGGGGCTGACCAACTATGGCTACACCTTC. Translated, it gives CASSPYQGLTNYGYTF.

This chain links TRBV21-1 with TRBJ1-6; the table's D call, TRBD1, was not checked against the DNA. TRBV21-1 is given as a pseudogene. CDR3 length: 19 amino acids. This CDR3 is CASSIPGTGFKVIDSPLHF. The CDR3, as DNA: TGTGCCAGCAGCATCCCTGGGACAGGGTTTAAGGTGATTGATTCACCCCTCCACTTT.

The chain combines TRBV5-1 with TRBJ2-2, with 8 bases matching TRBD2. The CDR3 totals 16 residues. Germline CDR1 and CDR2: SGHRS and YFSETQ. V lost 5 bases, J lost 3 bases, and 9 bases stayed unmatched. This CDR3 is CASSSPPGGDTGELFF. The CDR3 nucleotides read TGCGCCAGCAGTTCTCCTCCCGGGGGGGACACCGGGGAGCTGTTTTTT.

This clone was seen a handful of times. The V gene is TRBV7-3, the J gene TRBJ2-1, with a possible D match to TRBD2 (7 bases). V was pared by 3 bases and J by 5 bases, with 14 bases between. Germline V lookup: CDR1 SGHTA, CDR2 FQGTGA. The CDR3 sequence is 15 residues long. The chain's CDR3 is CASSFGGPDHNEQFF. CDR3 DNA: TGTGCCAGCAGCTTCGGGGGGCCCGACCACAATGAGCAGTTCTTC.